These T cell receptor beta chains were read from a single sample in a study of T cells in Graves' hyperthyroidism and ophthalmopathy. TCRdb called the multiplex PCR reads again in MiXCR, with one record for every CDR3 protein. The table records around 800,000 distinct CDR3 sequences, roughly 40% of them present only once. The sequenced sample consisted of blood. These receptors were obtained from a man aged 18 to 30 with Graves' hyperthyroidism. The conserved cysteine and the conserved F or W are not part of the CDR3 here.

v_call cdr3_aa
TRBV20-1 SAGRRHGELF
TRBV11-2 ASSRGGTAF
TRBV28 ASTSYTIEAF
TRBV6-5 ASYDRVPEAF
TRBV13 ASSSWTSGGAMETQY
TRBV2 ASTGTPYTGELF
TRBV7-9 ASSDTQGVEY
TRBV12-3/TRBV12-4 ASSRGQGGDTEAF
TRBV24-1 ATSDLQGQGAYQPQH
TRBV12-5 ASSTNREGEKLF
TRBV10-3 AISLSGERPYEQY
TRBV7-9 ASSPPGLAGGMEQY
TRBV29-1 SVVTSRMGNQETQY
TRBV11-2 ASSVNLWAGTEAF
TRBV7-8 ASSLGQPYQPQH
TRBV6-5 ASSYFGDTEAF
TRBV7-8 ASSLGTSGQMGETQY
TRBV7-3 ASSQNTGSGGETQY
TRBV10-3 AISDSTVRSSPLH
TRBV13 ASTTGTAPYEQY
TRBV9 ASSVQGSETQY
TRBV20-1 SARGGGGEQY
TRBV6-5 ASSLFEGRETQY
TRBV3-2 ASSQDRTSDEQY
TRBV20-1 SAGDRFGVQY
TRBV13 ASSLGGESYREQY
TRBV2 ASKLTGGANVLT
TRBV7-9 ASSLEVGPIKQY
TRBV20-1 SATVGTEAF
TRBV7-9 ASSRWGGQGASEAF
TRBV29-1 SVVRAGYYEQY
TRBV25-1 ASMSQGYGYT
TRBV15 ATSITRDGSNQPQH
TRBV4-3 ASSRDFTYEQY
TRBV14 ASSHTGEKLF
TRBV9 ASSVMGEDYGYT
TRBV9 ASSQGSDSYEQY
TRBV20-1 SAGQGDTGELF
TRBV11-2 ASSLYGGTGANVLT
TRBV25-1 ASSESGNSNQPQH
TRBV9 ASSAHRDSSYEQY
TRBV7-2 ASSRLDQETQY
TRBV7-3 ASSSQGGEKLF
TRBV4-1 ASSPEGQLNTEAF
TRBV2 ASSQGHSNQPLH
TRBV9 AGGENSPLH